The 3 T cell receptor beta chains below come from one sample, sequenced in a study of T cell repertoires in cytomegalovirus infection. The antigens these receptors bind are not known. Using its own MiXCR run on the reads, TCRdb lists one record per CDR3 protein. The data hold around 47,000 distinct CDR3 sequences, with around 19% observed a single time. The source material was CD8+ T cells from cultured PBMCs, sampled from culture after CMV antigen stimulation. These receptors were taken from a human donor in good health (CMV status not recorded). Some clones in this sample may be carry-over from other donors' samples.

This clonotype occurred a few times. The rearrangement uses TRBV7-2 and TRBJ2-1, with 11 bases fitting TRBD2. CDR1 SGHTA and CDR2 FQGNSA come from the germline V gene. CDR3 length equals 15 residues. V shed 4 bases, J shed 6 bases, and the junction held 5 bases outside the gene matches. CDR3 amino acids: CASSSLAGGFNEQFF. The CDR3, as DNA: TGTGCCAGCAGCTCCTTAGCGGGGGGGTTCAATGAGCAGTTCTTC.

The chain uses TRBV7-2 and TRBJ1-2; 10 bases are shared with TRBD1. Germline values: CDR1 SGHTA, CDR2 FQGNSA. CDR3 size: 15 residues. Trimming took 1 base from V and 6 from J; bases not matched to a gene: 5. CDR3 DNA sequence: TGTGCCAGCAGCTTAGGCACCGGGACAGGGGATGGCTACACCTTC. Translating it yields CASSLGTGTGDGYTF.

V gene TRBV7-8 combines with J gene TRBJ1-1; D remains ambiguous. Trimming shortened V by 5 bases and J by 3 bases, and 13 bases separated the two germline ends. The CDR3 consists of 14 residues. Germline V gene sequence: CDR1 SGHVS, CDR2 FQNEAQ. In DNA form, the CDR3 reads TGTGCCAGCAGCCTAAAAGTAGTAGACACTGAAGCTTTCTTT. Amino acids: CASSLKVVDTEAFF. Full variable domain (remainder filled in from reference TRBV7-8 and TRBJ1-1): GAGVSQSPRYKVAKRGQDVALRCDPISGHVSLFWYQQALGQGPEFLTYFQNEAQLDKSGLPSDRFFAERPEGSVSTLKIQRTQQEDSAVYLCASSLKVVDTEAFFGQGTRLTVV.